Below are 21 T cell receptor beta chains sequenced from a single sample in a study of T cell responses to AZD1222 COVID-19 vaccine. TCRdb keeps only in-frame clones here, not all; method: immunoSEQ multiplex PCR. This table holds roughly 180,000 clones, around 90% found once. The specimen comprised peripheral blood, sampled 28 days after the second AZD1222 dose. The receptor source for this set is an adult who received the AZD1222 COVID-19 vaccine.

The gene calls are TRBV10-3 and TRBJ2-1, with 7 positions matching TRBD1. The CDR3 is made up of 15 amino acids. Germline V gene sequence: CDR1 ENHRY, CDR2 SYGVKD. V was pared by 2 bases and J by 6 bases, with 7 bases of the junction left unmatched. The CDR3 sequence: CAISEDRASINEQFF. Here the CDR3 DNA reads TGTGCCATCAGTGAGGACAGGGCTAGCATCAATGAGCAGTTCTTC.

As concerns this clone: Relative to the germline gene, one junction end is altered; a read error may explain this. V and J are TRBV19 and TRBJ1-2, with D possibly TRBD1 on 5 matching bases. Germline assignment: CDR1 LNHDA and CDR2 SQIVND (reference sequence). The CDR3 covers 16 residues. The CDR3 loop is CASSIIVARGGNRIDF. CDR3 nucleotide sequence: TGTGCCAGTAGTATTATAGTCGCCCGCGGTGGTAACAGGATAGACTTC.

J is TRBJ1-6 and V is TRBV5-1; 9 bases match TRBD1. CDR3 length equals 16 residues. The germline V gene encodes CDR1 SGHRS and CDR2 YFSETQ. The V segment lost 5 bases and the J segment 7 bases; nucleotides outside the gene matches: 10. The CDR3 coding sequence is TGCGCCAGCAGAACCACAGGGGGCGCTGGGAATTCACCCCTCCACTTT. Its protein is CASRTTGGAGNSPLHF.

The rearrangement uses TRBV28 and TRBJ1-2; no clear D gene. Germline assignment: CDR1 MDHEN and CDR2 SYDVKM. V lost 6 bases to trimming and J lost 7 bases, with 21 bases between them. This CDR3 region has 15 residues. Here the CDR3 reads CASSIPQTQRGGYTF. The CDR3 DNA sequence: TGTGCCAGCAGCATCCCCCAAACTCAGCGGGGTGGCTACACCTTC.

CDR3 in DNA: TGCGCCAGCAGCGGGGACGGGAGGTGGCCCCTCAAGACCCAGTACTTC. This sequence encodes CASSGDGRWPLKTQYF. The chain employs TRBV5-1 and TRBJ2-5; the match to TRBD2 covers 7 bases. Germline V gene sequence: CDR1 SGHRS, CDR2 YFSETQ. The CDR3 loop spans 16 amino acids. The V gene end was trimmed by 4 bases and the J gene end by 6 bases; junction bases not matched to a gene: 15.

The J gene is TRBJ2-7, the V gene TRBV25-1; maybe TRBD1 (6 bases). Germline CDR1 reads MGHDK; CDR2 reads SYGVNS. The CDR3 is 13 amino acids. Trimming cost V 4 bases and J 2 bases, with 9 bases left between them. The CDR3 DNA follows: TGTGCCAGCAGTGCGGCAGGGGCCTACGAGCAGTACTTC. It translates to CASSAAGAYEQYF.

The CDR3 loop reads CASSADGNYGYTF. CDR3 coding DNA: TGTGCCAGCAGCGCAGACGGCAACTATGGCTACACCTTC. The chain combines TRBV7-9 with TRBJ1-2; no clear D gene. The germline V and J ends were trimmed by 5 bases and 2 bases, with 9 bases remaining between them. The CDR3 is 13 amino acids. Looked up from germline, CDR1 is SEHNR and CDR2 is FQNEAQ (reference sequence).

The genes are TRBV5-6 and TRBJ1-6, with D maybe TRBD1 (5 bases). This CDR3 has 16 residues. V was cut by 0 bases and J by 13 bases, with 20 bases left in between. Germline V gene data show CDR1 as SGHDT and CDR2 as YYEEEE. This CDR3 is CASSLGQPVQKRPLHF. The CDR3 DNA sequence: TGTGCCAGCAGCTTGGGACAGCCGGTGCAGAAACGGCCCCTCCACTTT.

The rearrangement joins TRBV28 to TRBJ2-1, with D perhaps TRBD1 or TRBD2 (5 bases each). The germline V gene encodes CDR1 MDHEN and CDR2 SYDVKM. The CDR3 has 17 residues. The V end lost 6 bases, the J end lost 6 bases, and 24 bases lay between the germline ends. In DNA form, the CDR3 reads TGTGCCAGCAGCCCGGGTGGCTCCGGGACGGGAATCAATGAGCAGTTCTTC. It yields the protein CASSPGGSGTGINEQFF. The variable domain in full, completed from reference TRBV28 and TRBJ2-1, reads DVKVTQSSRYLVKRTGEKVFLECVQDMDHENMFWYRQDPGLGLRLIYFSYDVKMKEKGDIPEGYSVSREKKERFSLILESASTNQTSMYLCASSPGGSGTGINEQFFGPGTRLTVL.

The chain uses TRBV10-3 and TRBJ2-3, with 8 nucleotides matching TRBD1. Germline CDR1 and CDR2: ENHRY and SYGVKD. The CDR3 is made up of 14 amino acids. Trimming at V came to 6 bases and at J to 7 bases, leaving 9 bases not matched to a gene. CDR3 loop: CAISAKGDRNTQYF. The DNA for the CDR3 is TGTGCCATCAGCGCGAAAGGGGACAGGAATACGCAGTATTTT.

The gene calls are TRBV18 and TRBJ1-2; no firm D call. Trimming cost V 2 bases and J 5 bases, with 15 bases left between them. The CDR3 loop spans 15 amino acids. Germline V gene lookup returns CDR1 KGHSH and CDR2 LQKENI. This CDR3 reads CASSPNRQYQYGYTF. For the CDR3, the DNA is TGTGCCAGCTCACCAAATAGGCAGTACCAATATGGCTACACCTTC.

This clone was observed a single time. The CDR3 nucleotides read TGTGCCAGTAGTATTGCAGGGTTATCGGAGACCCAGTACTTC. Its translation: CASSIAGLSETQYF. The chain combines TRBV19 with TRBJ2-5, with D possibly TRBD1 on 5 matching bases. The CDR3 contains 14 residues. The germline V and J ends were trimmed by 3 bases and 5 bases, with 13 bases remaining between them. The germline CDR1 and CDR2 sequences are LNHDA and SQIVND (reference sequence).

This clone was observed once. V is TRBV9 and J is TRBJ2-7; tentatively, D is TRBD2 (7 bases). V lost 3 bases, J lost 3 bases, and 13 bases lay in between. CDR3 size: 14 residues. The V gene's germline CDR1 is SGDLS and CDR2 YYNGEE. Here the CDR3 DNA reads TGTGCCAGCAGCGAAGGGGGGGAGCGCTACGAGCAGTACTTC. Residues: CASSEGGERYEQYF.

The CDR3: CASSPRGAQETQYF. The CDR3 DNA reads as TGTGCCAGCAGCCCCCGTGGGGCCCAAGAGACCCAGTACTTC. V usage is TRBV3-1 (or the pseudogene TRBV3-2) and J usage is TRBJ2-5; D perhaps matches TRBD1 (5 bases). The V end was cut by 4 bases, the J end by 1 base, with 10 bases between. The CDR3 totals 14 residues. Per the germline V gene, CDR1 is LGHDT and CDR2 is YNNKEL (reference sequence).

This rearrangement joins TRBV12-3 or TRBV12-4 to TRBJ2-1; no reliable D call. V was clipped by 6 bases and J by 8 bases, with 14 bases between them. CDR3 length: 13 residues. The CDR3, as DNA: TGTGCCAGCAGGTCCCTCCATACGTATGAGCAGTTCTTC. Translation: CASRSLHTYEQFF.

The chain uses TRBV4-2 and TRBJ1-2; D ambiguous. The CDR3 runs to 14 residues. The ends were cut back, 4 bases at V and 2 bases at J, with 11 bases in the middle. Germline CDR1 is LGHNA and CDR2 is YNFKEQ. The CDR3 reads CASSPLGENYGYTF. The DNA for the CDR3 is TGTGCCAGCAGCCCTCTTGGGGAGAACTATGGCTACACCTTC.

CDR3 coding DNA: TGCGCCAGCAGCCAAGAATCGACAGGGAACACTGAAGCTTTCTTT. As protein: CASSQESTGNTEAFF. The chain recombines TRBV4-1 with TRBJ1-1, with D perhaps TRBD1 (6 bases). V lost 0 bases and J 1 base, leaving 9 bases between the germline ends. The CDR3 is made up of 15 amino acids. Germline CDR1 MGHRA, CDR2 YSYEKL.

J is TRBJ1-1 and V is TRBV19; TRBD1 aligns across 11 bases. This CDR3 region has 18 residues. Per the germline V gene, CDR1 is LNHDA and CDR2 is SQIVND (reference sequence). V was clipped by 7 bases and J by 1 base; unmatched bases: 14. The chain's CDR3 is CASIPWTGGRGRNTEAFF. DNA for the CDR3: TGTGCCAGTATACCCTGGACAGGGGGCAGGGGACGGAACACTGAAGCTTTCTTT.

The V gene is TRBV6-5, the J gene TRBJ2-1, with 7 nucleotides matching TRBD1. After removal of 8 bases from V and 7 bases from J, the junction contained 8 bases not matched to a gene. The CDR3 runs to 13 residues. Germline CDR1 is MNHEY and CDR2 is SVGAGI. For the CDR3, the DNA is TGTGCCAGCCTCGGACAGGTTGGGAATGAGCAGTTCTTC. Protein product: CASLGQVGNEQFF.

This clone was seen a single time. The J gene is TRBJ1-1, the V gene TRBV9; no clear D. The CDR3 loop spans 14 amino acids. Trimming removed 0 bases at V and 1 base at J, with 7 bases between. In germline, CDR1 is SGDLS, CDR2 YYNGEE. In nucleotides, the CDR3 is TGTGCCAGCAGCGTAGCTTACAGGAACACTGAAGCTTTCTTT. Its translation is CASSVAYRNTEAFF.

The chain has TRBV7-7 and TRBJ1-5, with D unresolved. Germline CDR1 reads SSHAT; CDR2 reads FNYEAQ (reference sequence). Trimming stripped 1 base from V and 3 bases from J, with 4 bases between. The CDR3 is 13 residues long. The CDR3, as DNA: TGTGCCAGCAGCTTAGGGACCAATCAGCCCCAGCATTTT. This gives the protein CASSLGTNQPQHF.